This T cell receptor (beta chain) was sequenced for a study of T cells after yellow fever vaccination. They built TCR cDNA with 5'RACE template switching, a step that put in a universal primer site and UMIs. TCRdb re-called the 5' RACE reads through MiXCR, storing one row per CDR3 protein. There are 300,000 to 400,000 distinct CDR3 sequences in the sample; 6% to 8% occur only once, and 14% to 15% lies in the top ten. This clonotype has only a few counts. The target antigen is unknown. The length of the CDR3 is 15 residues. V shed 7 bases, J shed 10 bases, and the junction held 17 bases outside the gene matches. Germline values: CDR1 SQVTM, CDR2 ANQGSEA. Broader study findings: Abundant contaminating clonotypes from the bulk population could appear in FACS-sorted repertoires. Primary-vaccination clones mostly resurfaced post-booster (nearly 97% CD4, just under 90% CD8). Although most clonotypes did not, a small share appeared in both CD4 and CD8 compartments.

The sample in question was PBMCs, obtained 5 days after the yellow fever booster vaccination. This clonotype originated in a young man who received the YFV17D yellow fever vaccine. The V call is TRBV29-1, the J call TRBJ2-1; 9 bases are a match to TRBD2. The DNA of the CDR3 is TGCAGCGGCGGGGGTGGTAGCGGGAGTGTCTGGGAGCAGTTCTTC. This encodes CSGGGGSGSVWEQFF.